The 22 T cell receptor beta chains below were found in one sample sequenced in a study of cytomegalovirus exposure and HLA in healthy donors. PCR employed 60 Vbeta and 13 Jbeta primers. Generated by immunoSEQ multiplex PCR, the TCRdb table keeps only in-frame clones and is missing some. The repertoire holds about 180,000 clones, with around 77% as singletons. Specimen: PBMCs. Source of these receptors: a man between 60 and 70 years old in good health and CMV-seronegative.

The rearrangement links TRBV28 to TRBJ2-2, with D tentatively TRBD2 (6 bases). Germline CDR1 and CDR2: MDHEN and SYDVKM. V gave up 6 bases and J gave up 1 base, with 9 bases separating them. The CDR3 sequence is 14 residues long. Here the CDR3 DNA reads TGTGCCAGCAGCGTCGGGAGGAACACCGGGGAGCTGTTTTTT. It is translated as CASSVGRNTGELFF.

The chain combines TRBV4-1 with TRBJ1-5; tentative D call: TRBD1 (6 bases). The V end lost 4 bases, the J end lost 7 bases, and 14 bases lay between the germline ends. Per germline, CDR1 MGHRA and CDR2 YSYEKL. The CDR3 is made up of 14 amino acids. The CDR3 here is CASSPEGERQPQHF. The CDR3 nucleotides are TGCGCCAGCAGCCCCGAGGGGGAGCGGCAGCCCCAGCATTTT.

This clone was detected once. The V gene is TRBV19, the J gene TRBJ2-7; TRBD1 matches 7 bases. The CDR3 is made up of 13 amino acids. The trim removed 8 bases at V and 6 bases at J, leaving 10 bases unmatched. Germline CDR1 LNHDA, CDR2 SQIVND (reference sequence). This CDR3 is CASSEDRVREQYF. In DNA form, the CDR3 reads TGTGCCAGTTCGGAAGACAGGGTTCGCGAGCAGTACTTC.

This clone is a singleton in its sample. The CDR3 nucleotides read TGTGCCAGCAGTTTCCGGACAGGATCAAGATCACCCCTCCACTTT. The encoded protein is CASSFRTGSRSPLHF. The chain is built from TRBV28 and TRBJ1-6; 7 nucleotides align to TRBD1. This CDR3 is 15 amino acids long. J lost 10 bases, V lost 3 bases, and 9 bases had no gene match. Germline V CDR1 and CDR2: MDHEN, SYDVKM.

The genes are TRBV28 and TRBJ1-3, with a possible D match to TRBD1 (5 bases). The V end lost 5 bases, the J end lost 0 bases, and 11 bases lay between the germline ends. This CDR3 has 15 amino acids. CDR1 MDHEN and CDR2 SYDVKM come from the germline V gene. The CDR3 sequence: CASSNGGSSGNTIYF. The CDR3 bases are TGTGCCAGCAGTAACGGGGGGAGCTCTGGAAACACCATATATTTT.

Only one count was recorded for this clone. The V and J genes are TRBV6-5 and TRBJ1-1; D ambiguous. Germline CDR1 reads MNHEY; CDR2 reads SVGAGI. Trimming removed 8 bases at V and 1 base at J, with 5 bases between. The CDR3 sequence is 11 residues long. CDR3 residues: CASRENTEAFF. CDR3 nucleotides: TGTGCCAGCCGGGAGAACACTGAAGCTTTCTTT.

This clone came up a few times. The chain employs TRBV2 and TRBJ1-6; TRBD1 matches at 8 bases. The J segment lost 3 bases and the V segment lost 7 bases, leaving 5 bases of the junction unmatched. The CDR3 contains 15 residues. Germline lookup yields CDR1 SNHLY and CDR2 FYNNEI. The CDR3 bases are TGTGCCAGCACCCGAGGACAGGGCTATAATTCACCCCTCCACTTT. It yields the protein CASTRGQGYNSPLHF. Complete variable domain (other parts from reference TRBV2 and TRBJ1-6): EPEVTQTPSHQVTQMGQEVILRCVPISNHLYFYWYRQILGQKVEFLVSFYNNEISEKSEIFDDQFSVERPDGSNFTLKIRSTKLEDSAMYFCASTRGQGYNSPLHFGNGTRLTVT.

This clone was seen a few times. Possible read error: a much larger clone is one base away. V usage is TRBV28 and J usage is TRBJ1-1, with 11 bases lining up with TRBD1. The ends lost 6 bases at V and 4 bases at J; junction bases unmatched: 1. Per the germline V gene, CDR1 is MDHEN and CDR2 is SYDVKM. The CDR3 runs 13 residues. The CDR3 protein is CASRGTGGTEAFF. CDR3 in DNA: TGTGCCAGCAGGGGGACAGGGGGCACTGAAGCTTTCTTT.

This rearrangement joins TRBV2 to TRBJ1-1; D perhaps matches TRBD1 (6 bases). Germline CDR1 SNHLY, CDR2 FYNNEI. V lost 10 bases and J 2 bases, leaving 17 bases between the germline ends. CDR3 size: 14 residues. The CDR3 DNA reads TGTGCCATCAGACAGGAAAGGGCAAACACTGAAGCTTTCTTT. Protein product: CAIRQERANTEAFF.

The chain couples TRBV28 to TRBJ1-5; D call uncertain. Per germline, CDR1 MDHEN and CDR2 SYDVKM. V lost 5 bases, J lost 2 bases, and 10 bases lay in between. This CDR3 is built from 14 residues. CDR3 amino acids: CASSTMAGNQPQHF. CDR3 bases: TGTGCCAGCAGTACTATGGCCGGCAATCAGCCCCAGCATTTT.

This chain links TRBV2 with TRBJ2-2; D may be TRBD1 (7 bases). CDR1 and CDR2 from the germline V gene are SNHLY and FYNNEI. This CDR3 spans 15 amino acids. The V end was cut by 7 bases, the J end by 4 bases, with 16 bases between. This CDR3 is CASNGAGGGTGELFF. CDR3 sequence (DNA): TGTGCCAGCAACGGAGCAGGGGGAGGCACCGGGGAGCTGTTTTTT.

This clone was observed a few times. V and J are TRBV25-1 and TRBJ1-1; 11 positions match TRBD1. This CDR3 comprises 14 residues. Germline V gene lookup returns CDR1 MGHDK and CDR2 SYGVNS. The V and J ends lost 1 base and 8 bases, in that order; junction bases with no gene match: 3. The CDR3 spells CASSEFGTGGEAFF. For the CDR3, the DNA is TGTGCCAGCAGTGAATTCGGGACAGGGGGGGAAGCTTTCTTT. The full variable domain, with the rest looked up from reference TRBV25-1 and TRBJ1-1, is EADIYQTPRYLVIGTGKKITLECSQTMGHDKMYWYQQDPGMELHLIHYSYGVNSTEKGDLSSESTVSRIRTEHFPLTLESARPSHTSQYLCASSEFGTGGEAFFGQGTRLTVV.

V usage is TRBV28 and J usage is TRBJ1-1; a possible D gene is TRBD1 (5 bases). V dropped 6 bases and J dropped 5 bases, with 7 bases sitting between them. Germline V gene lookup returns CDR1 MDHEN and CDR2 SYDVKM. The CDR3 has 11 residues. As DNA, the CDR3 is TGTGCCAGCAGGGGGCGGACTGAAGCTTTCTTT. This codes for CASRGRTEAFF.

This chain links TRBV7-2 with TRBJ1-2, with D possibly matching TRBD1 (5 bases). The CDR3 runs to 12 residues. The germline CDR1 and CDR2 sequences are SGHTA and FQGNSA. The V end was cut by 2 bases, the J end by 9 bases, with 10 bases between. In nucleotides, the CDR3 is TGTGCCAGCAGCTTATTGCAGGGAAGCTACACCTTC. This translates into CASSLLQGSYTF.

This clone has just one count. The chain is built from TRBV19 and TRBJ1-1, with a tentative D call TRBD1 (5 bases). Deletions cut 4 bases from V and 1 base from J, with 7 bases between. The CDR3 consists of 13 residues. CDR1 and CDR2 (germline): LNHDA, SQIVND (reference sequence). The CDR3 loop reads CASSSGGNTEAFF. In nucleotides, the CDR3 is TGTGCCAGTAGTAGCGGGGGGAACACTGAAGCTTTCTTT.

The rearrangement uses TRBV27 and TRBJ1-5, with D possibly matching TRBD1 (5 bases). V lost 4 bases to trimming and J lost 11 bases, with 12 bases between them. The germline V gene has CDR1 MNHEY and CDR2 SMNVEV (reference sequence). The CDR3 contains 12 residues. CDR3 in amino acids: CASSSPGRAQHF. For the CDR3, the DNA is TGTGCCAGCAGTTCCCCCGGCAGGGCCCAGCATTTT.

In the case of this clone: The limits of the CDR3 on the DNA are not certain, so only TCRdb's listed CDR3 is given. The V gene is TRBV5-1, the J gene TRBJ1-6; the D call of TRBD1 is as the table states it, not checked on the DNA. Germline values: CDR1 SGHRS, CDR2 YFSETQ. The CDR3 comprises 14 residues, both ends counted. This CDR3 is CASSLVGRGSPLNF.

J is TRBJ2-7 and V is TRBV2; the match to TRBD1 covers 9 bases. This CDR3 is 16 amino acids long. The junction had 17 bases not matched to a gene; V was cut back by 7 bases and J by 7 bases. Germline V gene sequence: CDR1 SNHLY, CDR2 FYNNEI. DNA of the CDR3: TGTGCCAGCAACACACCTCCGGGACAGGGAGGTCGGGAGCAGTACTTC. This gives the protein CASNTPPGQGGREQYF.

The chain joins TRBV2 to TRBJ1-2; D gene uncertain. Germline V CDR1 and CDR2: SNHLY, FYNNEI. The V end was cut by 7 bases, the J end by 3 bases, with 12 bases between. The CDR3 runs 13 residues. The CDR3 DNA reads as TGTGCCAGCACCGCGGGGTACGACTATGGCTACACCTTC. This translates into CASTAGYDYGYTF.

The rearrangement joins TRBV19 to TRBJ2-7; no reliable D call. CDR1 is LNHDA, CDR2 SQIVND, per germline (reference sequence). With 0 bases removed from V and 2 bases from J, the gap between germline ends came to 8 bases. This CDR3 contains 14 residues. The CDR3 sequence is CASSIDRSTYEQYF. For the CDR3, the DNA is TGTGCCAGTAGTATAGACCGTTCTACCTACGAGCAGTACTTC.

The chain joins TRBV18 to TRBJ1-1; D is possibly TRBD1 (6 bases). The length of the CDR3 is 16 residues. The ends were cut back, 2 bases at V and 7 bases at J, with 20 bases in the middle. CDR1 KGHSH and CDR2 LQKENI come from the germline V gene. In nucleotides, the CDR3 is TGTGCCAGCTCACCAACGGTCGGCGGGGGGCGGGATGAAGCTTTCTTT. Amino acids: CASSPTVGGGRDEAFF.

This chain joins TRBV6-5 and TRBJ1-5; D is ambiguous. Germline loops: CDR1 MNHEY, CDR2 SVGAGI. The CDR3 extends over 14 amino acids. Trimming shortened V by 4 bases and J by 5 bases, and 12 bases separated the two germline ends. The CDR3 DNA sequence: TGTGCCAGCAGTTCCCTAAATACCTATCAGCCCCAGCATTTT. Amino acids: CASSSLNTYQPQHF.